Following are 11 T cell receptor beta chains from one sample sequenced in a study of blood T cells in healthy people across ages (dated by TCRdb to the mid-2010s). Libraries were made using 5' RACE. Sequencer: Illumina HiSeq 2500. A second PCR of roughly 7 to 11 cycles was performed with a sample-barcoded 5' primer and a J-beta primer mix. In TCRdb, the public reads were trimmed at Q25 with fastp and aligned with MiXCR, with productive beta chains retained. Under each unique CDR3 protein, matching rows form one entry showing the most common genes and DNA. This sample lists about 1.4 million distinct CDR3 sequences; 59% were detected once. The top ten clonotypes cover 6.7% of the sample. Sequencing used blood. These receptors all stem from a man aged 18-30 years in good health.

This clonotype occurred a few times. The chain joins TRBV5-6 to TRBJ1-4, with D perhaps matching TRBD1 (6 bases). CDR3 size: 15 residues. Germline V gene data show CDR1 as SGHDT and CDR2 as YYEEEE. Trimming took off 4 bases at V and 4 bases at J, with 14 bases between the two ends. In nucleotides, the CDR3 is TGTGCCAGCAGCCCCGCGGCAGGGGTTAATGAAAAACTGTTTTTT. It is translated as CASSPAAGVNEKLFF.

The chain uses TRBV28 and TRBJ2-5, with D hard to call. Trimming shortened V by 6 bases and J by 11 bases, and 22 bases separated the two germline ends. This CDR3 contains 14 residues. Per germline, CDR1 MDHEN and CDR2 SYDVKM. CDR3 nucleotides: TGTGCCAGCAGGGTTCAACGTGTCTCGCGCCAGCAGTACTTC. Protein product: CASRVQRVSRQQYF.

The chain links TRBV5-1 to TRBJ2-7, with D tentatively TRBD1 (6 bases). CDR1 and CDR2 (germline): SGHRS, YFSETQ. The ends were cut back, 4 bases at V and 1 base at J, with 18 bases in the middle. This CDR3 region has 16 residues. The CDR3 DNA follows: TGCGCCAGCAGCCTGACCACAGGGATGGGGTCCTACGAGCAGTACTTC. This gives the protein CASSLTTGMGSYEQYF.

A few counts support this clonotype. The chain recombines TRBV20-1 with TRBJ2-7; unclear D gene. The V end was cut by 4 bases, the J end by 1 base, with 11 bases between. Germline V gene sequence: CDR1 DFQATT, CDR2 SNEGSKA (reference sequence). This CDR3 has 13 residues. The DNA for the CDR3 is TGCAGTGCTACGCCGATCCCGTCCTACGAGCAGTACTTC. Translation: CSATPIPSYEQYF.

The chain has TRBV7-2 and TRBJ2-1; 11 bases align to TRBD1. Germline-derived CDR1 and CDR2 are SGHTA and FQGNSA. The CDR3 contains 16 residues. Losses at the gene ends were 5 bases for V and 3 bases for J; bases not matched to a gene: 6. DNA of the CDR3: TGTGCCAGCAGCACAAAGGACAGGGGGCTCTACAATGAGCAGTTCTTC. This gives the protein CASSTKDRGLYNEQFF. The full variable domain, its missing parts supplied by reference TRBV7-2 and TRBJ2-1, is GAGVSQSPSNKVTEKGKDVELRCDPISGHTALYWYRQSLGQGLEFLIYFQGNSAPDKSGLPSDRFSAERTGGSVSTLTIQRTQQEDSAVYLCASSTKDRGLYNEQFFGPGTRLTVL.

CDR3 sequence (DNA): TGCAGTGCTAGAGTCGGACAGGGGCCAGAGACCCAGTACTTC. This gives the protein CSARVGQGPETQYF. The chain uses TRBV20-1 and TRBJ2-5; 9 positions agree with TRBD1. The CDR3 runs 14 residues. The germline CDR1 and CDR2 sequences are DFQATT and SNEGSKA (reference sequence). Trimming at V came to 1 base and at J to 4 bases, leaving 4 bases not matched to a gene.

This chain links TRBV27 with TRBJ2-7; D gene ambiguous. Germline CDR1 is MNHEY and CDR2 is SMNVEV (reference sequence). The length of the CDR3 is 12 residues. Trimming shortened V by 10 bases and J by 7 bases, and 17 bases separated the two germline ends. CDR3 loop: CATTHPDGEQYF. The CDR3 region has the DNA TGTGCCACCACCCACCCTGACGGGGAGCAGTACTTC.

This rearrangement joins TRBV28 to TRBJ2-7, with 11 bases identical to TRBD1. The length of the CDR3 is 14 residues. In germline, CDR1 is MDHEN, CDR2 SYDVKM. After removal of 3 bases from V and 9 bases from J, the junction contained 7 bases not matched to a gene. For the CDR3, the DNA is TGTGCCAGCAGTTTGGTGGACAGGGGGCACGGGCAGTACTTC. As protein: CASSLVDRGHGQYF. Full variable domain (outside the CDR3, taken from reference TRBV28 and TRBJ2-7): DVKVTQSSRYLVKRTGEKVFLECVQDMDHENMFWYRQDPGLGLRLIYFSYDVKMKEKGDIPEGYSVSREKKERFSLILESASTNQTSMYLCASSLVDRGHGQYFGPGTRLTVT.

Here the CDR3 DNA reads TGTGCCATCAGTGAGTCTATGGGTATGGGCACAGATACGCAGTATTTT. It translates to CAISESMGMGTDTQYF. The chain combines TRBV10-3 with TRBJ2-3; D not resolved. V lost 0 bases, J lost 1 base, and 11 bases lay in between. Germline-derived CDR1 and CDR2 are ENHRY and SYGVKD. This CDR3 contains 16 residues.

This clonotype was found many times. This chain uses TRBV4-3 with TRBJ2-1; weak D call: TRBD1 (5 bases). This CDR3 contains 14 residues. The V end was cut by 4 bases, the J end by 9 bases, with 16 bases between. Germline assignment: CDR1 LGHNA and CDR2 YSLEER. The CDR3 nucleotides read TGCGCCAGCAGCCGGATCCTCAGGCAGGGTGAGCAGTTCTTC. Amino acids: CASSRILRQGEQFF.

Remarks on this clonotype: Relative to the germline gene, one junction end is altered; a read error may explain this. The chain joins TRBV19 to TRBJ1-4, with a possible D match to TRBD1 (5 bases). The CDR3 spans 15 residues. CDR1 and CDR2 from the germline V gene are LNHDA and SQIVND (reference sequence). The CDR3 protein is CASSTGFGTIEKLFF. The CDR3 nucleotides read TGTGCCAGTAGTACAGGGTTCGGGACTATTGAAAAACTGTTTTTT.